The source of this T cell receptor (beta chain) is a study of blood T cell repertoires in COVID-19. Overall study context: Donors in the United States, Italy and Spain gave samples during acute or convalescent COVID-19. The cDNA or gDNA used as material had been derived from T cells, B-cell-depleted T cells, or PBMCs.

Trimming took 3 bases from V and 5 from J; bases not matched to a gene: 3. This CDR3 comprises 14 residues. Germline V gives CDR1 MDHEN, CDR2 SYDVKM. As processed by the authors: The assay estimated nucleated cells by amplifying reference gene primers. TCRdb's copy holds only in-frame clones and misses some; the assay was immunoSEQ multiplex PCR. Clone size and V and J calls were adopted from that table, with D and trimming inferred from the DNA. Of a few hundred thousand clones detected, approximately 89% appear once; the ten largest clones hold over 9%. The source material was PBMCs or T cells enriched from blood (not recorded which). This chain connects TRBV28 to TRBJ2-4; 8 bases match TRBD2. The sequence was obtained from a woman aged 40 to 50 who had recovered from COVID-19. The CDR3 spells CASSFTRGENIQYF. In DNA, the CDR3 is TGTGCCAGCAGTTTCACGCGGGGGGAAAACATTCAGTACTTC.